This is a list of T cell receptor beta chains from one sample in a study of CXCR3-negative and CXCR3-positive naive CD8 T cells. TCRdb re-called the 5' RACE reads and gives one entry per CDR3 protein, without DNA. This listing includes some 140,000 distinct CDR3 sequences. Sequencing was done on a sample of naive CXCR3+ CD8+ T cells from blood. These receptors were collected from a human donor in good health. Some clones in this sample may be carry-over from other donors' samples. Each CDR3 is given with its conserved first and last residue.

j_call: TRBJ2-2
v_call: TRBV23-1
cdr3_aa: CASSPLDRASSGELFF

j_call: TRBJ2-6
v_call: TRBV4-3
cdr3_aa: CASSQDPGTISGANVLTF

j_call: TRBJ2-4
v_call: TRBV12-3/TRBV12-4
cdr3_aa: CASRSGNIQYF

j_call: TRBJ2-1
v_call: TRBV5-1
cdr3_aa: CASSLAQLNEQFF

j_call: TRBJ2-2
v_call: TRBV11-3
cdr3_aa: CASSPRAGTANTGELFF

j_call: TRBJ2-5
v_call: TRBV7-9
cdr3_aa: CASSPNRETQYF

j_call: TRBJ2-1
v_call: TRBV6-5
cdr3_aa: CASSYTPYNEQFF

j_call: TRBJ2-3
v_call: TRBV28
cdr3_aa: CPSSPEAAGNADTQYF

j_call: TRBJ2-2
v_call: TRBV4-3
cdr3_aa: CASSQEIARSGELFF

j_call: TRBJ2-7
v_call: TRBV5-1
cdr3_aa: CASSTETRYEQYF

j_call: TRBJ1-5
v_call: TRBV5-6
cdr3_aa: CASSLRQGGLNQPQHF

j_call: TRBJ1-3
v_call: TRBV4-1
cdr3_aa: CASSQSLDGNTIYF

j_call: TRBJ2-5
v_call: TRBV11-3
cdr3_aa: CASSLRGTGWPGETQYF

j_call: TRBJ2-1
v_call: TRBV29-1
cdr3_aa: CSVAELSNEQFF

j_call: TRBJ1-2
v_call: TRBV7-9
cdr3_aa: CASSLGDIGYTF

j_call: TRBJ2-1
v_call: TRBV7-9
cdr3_aa: CASSPIQATSVYF

j_call: TRBJ2-7
v_call: TRBV28
cdr3_aa: CASSSGQGDEQYF

j_call: TRBJ2-1
v_call: TRBV7-3
cdr3_aa: CASSFVGGGANEQFF

j_call: TRBJ2-7
v_call: TRBV2
cdr3_aa: CASSEGVSYEQYF

j_call: TRBJ2-1
v_call: TRBV19
cdr3_aa: CASSIVGNDEQFF

j_call: TRBJ2-3
v_call: TRBV19
cdr3_aa: CASRGPDANSQYF

j_call: TRBJ1-6
v_call: TRBV30
cdr3_aa: CAWSDSTEDSPLHF

j_call: TRBJ2-2
v_call: TRBV10-3
cdr3_aa: CAISEGQNTGELFF

j_call: TRBJ2-3
v_call: TRBV9
cdr3_aa: CASSDPASGGADTQYF

j_call: TRBJ2-5
v_call: TRBV21-1
cdr3_aa: CASSKGGAGMGQETQYF

j_call: TRBJ1-2
v_call: TRBV5-1
cdr3_aa: CASSGQGFYTF

j_call: TRBJ1-4
v_call: TRBV4-3
cdr3_aa: CASSQVRVNLNEKLVF

j_call: TRBJ2-1
v_call: TRBV5-4
cdr3_aa: CASSSRDRSYNEQFF

j_call: TRBJ2-7
v_call: TRBV18
cdr3_aa: CASSPATDYEQYF

j_call: TRBJ2-1
v_call: TRBV4-3
cdr3_aa: CASSHGSVNEQFF

j_call: TRBJ2-3
v_call: TRBV7-3
cdr3_aa: CASSFWEGGVTDTQYF

j_call: TRBJ2-7
v_call: TRBV6-6
cdr3_aa: CASSYGVVDSWQYF

j_call: TRBJ2-7
v_call: TRBV19
cdr3_aa: CASSKTGTELLSSYEQYF

j_call: TRBJ1-1
v_call: TRBV12-3/TRBV12-4
cdr3_aa: CASSFLGPGQGAMAFF

j_call: TRBJ2-7
v_call: TRBV5-1
cdr3_aa: CASSTSGTTYEQYF

j_call: TRBJ2-1
v_call: TRBV11-2
cdr3_aa: CASSLLGTYNEQLF

j_call: TRBJ1-1
v_call: TRBV5-1
cdr3_aa: CASSLDISEAFF

j_call: TRBJ2-2
v_call: TRBV7-9
cdr3_aa: CAISSSDAGELFF

j_call: TRBJ2-2
v_call: TRBV5-1
cdr3_aa: CASSLSDRGLAGELFF

j_call: TRBJ2-7
v_call: TRBV14
cdr3_aa: CASSQDMDSSYEQYF

j_call: TRBJ1-2
v_call: TRBV28
cdr3_aa: CASASTLLGQINYGYTF

j_call: TRBJ2-3
v_call: TRBV11-2
cdr3_aa: CVSSTLGRMTDTQYF

j_call: TRBJ2-7
v_call: TRBV18
cdr3_aa: CASSPLAGEADEQYF

j_call: TRBJ2-7
v_call: TRBV11-2
cdr3_aa: CASSLGLEFEQYF

j_call: TRBJ2-1
v_call: TRBV12-3/TRBV12-4
cdr3_aa: CASSLGGMSSSYNEQFF